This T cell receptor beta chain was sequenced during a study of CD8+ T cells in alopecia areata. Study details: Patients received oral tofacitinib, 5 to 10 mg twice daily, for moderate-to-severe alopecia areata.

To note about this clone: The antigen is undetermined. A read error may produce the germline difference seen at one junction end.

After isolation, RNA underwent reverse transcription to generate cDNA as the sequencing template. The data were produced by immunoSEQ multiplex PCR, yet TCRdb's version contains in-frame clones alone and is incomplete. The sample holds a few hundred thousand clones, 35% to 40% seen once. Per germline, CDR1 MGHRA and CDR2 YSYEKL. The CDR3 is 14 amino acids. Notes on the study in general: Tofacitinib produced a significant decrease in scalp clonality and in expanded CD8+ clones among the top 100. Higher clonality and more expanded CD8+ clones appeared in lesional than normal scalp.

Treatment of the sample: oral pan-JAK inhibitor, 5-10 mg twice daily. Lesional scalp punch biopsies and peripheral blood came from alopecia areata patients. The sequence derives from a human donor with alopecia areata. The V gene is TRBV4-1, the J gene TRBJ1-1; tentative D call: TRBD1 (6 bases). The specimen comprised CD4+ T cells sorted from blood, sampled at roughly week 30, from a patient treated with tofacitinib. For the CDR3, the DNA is TGTGCCAGCAGTTGGGGGGCTGGAGACACTGAAGCTTTCTTT. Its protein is CASSWGAGDTEAFF.